This T cell receptor beta chain originates from a study of CD8 T cells in ankylosing spondylitis. Study-wide results and caveats: Disease-linked clones had a CD8+ phenotype and relatively low frequency in peripheral blood. Reactive arthritis synovial fluid and blood were previously reported to contain some motif variants. About eight highly homologous variants made up a TCR beta motif that seemed to typify ankylosing spondylitis blood. Matched synovial fluid from ankylosing spondylitis patients was reported to be enriched for disease-linked clones.

Making use of molecular barcodes, quantitative 5'-RACE generated TCR beta libraries. TCRdb reanalysed the 5' RACE reads using MiXCR and keeps one entry per CDR3 protein. This repertoire shows about 220,000 distinct CDR3 sequences, approximately 20% found once; its top ten account for roughly 46%. The V and J ends lost 7 bases and 4 bases, in that order; junction bases with no gene match: 9. Germline assignment: CDR1 MNHEY and CDR2 SVGEGT. The CDR3 consists of 14 residues. As for this clonotype: Its matching antigen is unknown.

The source of this sequence is a male donor with ankylosing spondylitis. J is TRBJ2-7 and V is TRBV6-2 or TRBV6-3; 8 nucleotides match TRBD1. Sample: blood, either unsorted or a sorted T cell fraction (not recorded which). Here the CDR3 DNA reads TGTGCCAGCAAACCCAGGGGGCGGTTTTACGAGCAGTACTTC. It yields the protein CASKPRGRFYEQYF.